This entry lists 4 T cell receptor beta chains sequenced from one sample in a study of Graves' ophthalmopathy and Graves' hyperthyroidism. Amplification of TCR beta CDR3 regions used RNA transcripts. Second-round multiplex PCR came after first-round RT-PCR with HTBI primers. One entry per CDR3 protein, called by TCRdb with MiXCR from the multiplex PCR reads. The sample has roughly 420,000 distinct CDR3 sequences; roughly 21% are singletons. What was sequenced was peripheral blood. The source is a woman aged 18-35 years with stable Graves' hyperthyroidism.

This clonotype has a count of ten or more. This rearrangement joins TRBV7-2 to TRBJ2-4, with TRBD1 matching 9 bases. In germline, CDR1 is SGHTA, CDR2 FQGNSA. After removal of 5 bases from V and 0 bases from J, the junction contained 5 bases not matched to a gene. This CDR3 has 16 amino acids. The CDR3 region is CASSNRDRVAKNIQYF. The DNA for the CDR3 is TGTGCCAGCAGCAACCGGGACAGGGTAGCCAAAAACATTCAGTACTTC.

This clonotype was observed at least ten times. The chain joins TRBV19 to TRBJ2-5; 10 bases line up with TRBD2. J gave up 5 bases and V 7 bases, and 7 bases lay outside the gene matches. CDR1 and CDR2 (germline): LNHDA, SQIVND (reference sequence). The CDR3 totals 14 residues. The CDR3, as DNA: TGTGCCAGTACTTCTAGCGGGAGACGGGAGACCCAGTACTTC. It specifies CASTSSGRRETQYF. The complete variable domain, with remaining parts taken from reference TRBV19 and TRBJ2-5, reads DGGITQSPKYLFRKEGQNVTLSCEQNLNHDAMYWYRQDPGQGLRLIYYSQIVNDFQKGDIAEGYSVSREKKESFPLTVTSAQKNPTAFYLCASTSSGRRETQYFGPGTRLLVL.

This clonotype was observed at least ten times. V and J are TRBV7-9 and TRBJ1-1; weak D call: TRBD1 (6 bases). This CDR3 has 12 residues. From germline, CDR1 is SEHNR and CDR2 FQNEAQ (reference sequence). V was shortened by 6 bases and J by 5 bases, with 10 bases between the two germline ends. Here the CDR3 reads CASSSRGTEAFF. The CDR3 region has the DNA TGTGCCAGCAGTTCCAGGGGAACTGAAGCTTTCTTT.

This clonotype occurred a few times. This chain links TRBV6-2 or TRBV6-3 with TRBJ2-7, with 9 positions matching TRBD1. Germline-derived CDR1 and CDR2 are MNHEY and SVGEGT. J gave up 2 bases and V 5 bases, and 7 bases lay outside the gene matches. The CDR3 extends over 15 amino acids. CDR3 amino acids: CASSLLGTGPYEQYF. CDR3 DNA sequence: TGTGCCAGCAGTCTCCTCGGGACAGGGCCCTACGAGCAGTACTTC.